A selection of T cell receptor beta chains follows, all from one sample in a study of CD8+ T cells in alopecia areata. Generated by immunoSEQ multiplex PCR, the TCRdb table keeps only in-frame clones and is missing some. The repertoire holds about 110,000 clones, 45% to 60% seen once, with 23% in the top ten. Sequences were obtained from NKG2D-low CD8+ T cells sorted from blood. The receptors originated from a human donor with alopecia areata. Each CDR3 is given with its conserved first and last residue. A D gene is named only where the DNA matches it firmly. Where a row states a size, it is once, few, many or the class of an expanded clone; other rows omit it.

clone size,D gene,V gene,J gene,CDR3 DNA,CDR3 protein
once,NA,TRBV7-9,TRBJ2-7,TGTGCCAGCAGCCCCTCGGCGGGAACCTTCACCTACGAGCAGTACTTC,CASSPSAGTFTYEQYF
NA,NA,TRBV6-5,TRBJ2-7,TGTGCCAGCAGTTACGGGGTCGGCGAGCAGTACTTC,CASSYGVGEQYF
NA,NA,TRBV7-7,TRBJ2-5,TGTGCTAGCAGCTTCGGGATCCAAGAGACCCAGTACTTC,CASSFGIQETQYF
NA,NA,TRBV2,TRBJ1-3,TGTGCCGCCGGTAGGGAAGACCCTGGAAACACCATATATTTT,CAAGREDPGNTIYF
few,TRBD1,TRBV2,TRBJ2-3,TGTGCCAGTCCTCTGCGAACAGGGGCGGAAGATACGCAGTATTTT,CASPLRTGAEDTQYF
NA,TRBD2,TRBV5-1,TRBJ2-7,TGCGCCAGCAGCGTGGGACTAGCGGTATATTACGAGCAGTACTTC,CASSVGLAVYYEQYF
NA,NA,TRBV7-9,TRBJ1-1,TGTGCCAGCAGCTTGAGGGGGGGATCAAACACTGAAGCTTTCTTT,CASSLRGGSNTEAFF
NA,NA,TRBV5-4,TRBJ1-2,TGTGCCAGCAGCGCGGCAGGGGAGCCTAACTATGGCTACACCTTC,CASSAAGEPNYGYTF
once,TRBD2,TRBV28,TRBJ2-1,TGTGCCAGCAGTCTAGCGGGAGTATATCTTGAGCAGTTCTTC,CASSLAGVYLEQFF
NA,TRBD1,TRBV30,TRBJ1-5,TGTGCCTGGAGCGAGGGACAGGGAAACCAGCCCCAGCATTTT,CAWSEGQGNQPQHF
NA,NA,TRBV4-1,TRBJ1-4,TGCGCCAGCAGCCAGGAAGGCAATGAAAAACTGTTTTTT,CASSQEGNEKLFF
NA,NA,TRBV5-1,TRBJ2-1,TGCGCCAGCAGCTTGGATGCTCGGGGTGGGAACCTTAACAATGAGCAGTTCTTC,CASSLDARGGNLNNEQFF
NA,NA,TRBV19,TRBJ2-7,TGTGCCAGTAGCTCTATTTCGCAGGGTACCTACGAGCAGTACTTC,CASSSISQGTYEQYF
NA,TRBD2,TRBV4-2,TRBJ2-1,TGTGCCAGCAGCCTCCTGATGCCCCACGGGAGGCGTTTTGATGAGCAGTTCTTC,CASSLLMPHGRRFDEQFF
NA,NA,TRBV7-9,TRBJ2-4,TGTGCCAGCAGCCCTACCAGGGTCGGAAACATTCAGTACTTC,CASSPTRVGNIQYF
NA,TRBD2,TRBV7-9,TRBJ2-1,TGTGCCAGCAGCATAACTAGCGGGTACAATGAGCAGTTCTTC,CASSITSGYNEQFF
few,NA,TRBV7-9,TRBJ2-2,TGTGCCAGCAGCTTAGCCAGGTCCGGGGAGCTGTTTTTT,CASSLARSGELFF
NA,NA,TRBV27,TRBJ2-3,TGTGCCAGCAGTCTCCGCACTGCTAGCACAGATACGCAGTATTTT,CASSLRTASTDTQYF
NA,NA,TRBV27,TRBJ2-7,TGTGCCAGCGCCACCGGCGTGGGCTACGAGCAGTACTTC,CASATGVGYEQYF
NA,NA,TRBV29-1,TRBJ2-5,TGCAGCGTTGTGGCTGATACAGGGCCAGGGGAGACCCAGTACTTC,CSVVADTGPGETQYF
NA,TRBD2,TRBV6-5,TRBJ2-2,TGTGCCAGCAGTTACGCTAGCGGGAACACCGGGGAGCTGTTTTTT,CASSYASGNTGELFF
NA,NA,TRBV4-1,TRBJ2-7,TGCGCCAGCAGCCAAGATTTCGGTCGTTCCTCCTACGAGCAGTACTTC,CASSQDFGRSSYEQYF
few,NA,TRBV7-7,TRBJ2-1,TGTGCTAGCAGCTTAGGGGACTACAATGAGCAGTTCTTC,CASSLGDYNEQFF
NA,NA,TRBV5-1,TRBJ1-1,TGCGCCAGCAGCTTGGGTGAAGCTTTCTTT,CASSLGEAFF
NA,NA,TRBV29-1,TRBJ2-7,TGCAGCGTTGAATTGAGGGGATTGTCCTACGAGCAGTACTTC,CSVELRGLSYEQYF
NA,TRBD1,TRBV9,TRBJ2-1,TGTGCCAGCAGCGGGGGGACAGGGAATGAGCAGTTCTTC,CASSGGTGNEQFF
NA,NA,TRBV15,TRBJ2-1,TGTGCCACCAGAACGACAAGCGGAATCCATTACAATGAGCAGTTCTTC,CATRTTSGIHYNEQFF
NA,TRBD2,TRBV4-2,TRBJ2-3,TGTGCCAGCAGCCATCTAGCGGGAGGGCATGGCACAGATACGCAGTATTTT,CASSHLAGGHGTDTQYF
NA,NA,TRBV29-1,TRBJ1-2,TGCAGCGTTGATTCGCTTGGGTGGGGCCTTAACTATGGCTACACCTTC,CSVDSLGWGLNYGYTF
NA,NA,TRBV4-1,TRBJ1-2,TGCGCCAGCAGCCAACCAGCCCCTTCGGTCGGCTACACCTTC,CASSQPAPSVGYTF
few,TRBD2,TRBV6-6,TRBJ2-7,TGTGCCAGCAGTATAGCGGGGGCCTACGAGCAGTACTTC,CASSIAGAYEQYF
NA,TRBD2,TRBV27,TRBJ2-1,TGTGCCAGCACAGGCGGGAGTGGGAATGAGCAGTTCTTC,CASTGGSGNEQFF
few,NA,TRBV2,TRBJ2-1,TGTGCCAGCAGTAAGGTCTTGAGTATATACAATGAGCAGTTCTTC,CASSKVLSIYNEQFF
NA,NA,TRBV12-5,TRBJ2-1,TGTGCTAGTGGTTCACCTCGAGGGGAGCAGTTCTTC,CASGSPRGEQFF
NA,NA,TRBV6-1,TRBJ1-4,TGTGCCAGCAGTGAATCGGGGACGCCAAATGAAAAACTGTTTTTT,CASSESGTPNEKLFF
NA,NA,TRBV13,TRBJ2-2,TGTGCCAGCAGCTTAGGTCCGCCGACAGCGAACACCGGGGAGCTGTTTTTT,CASSLGPPTANTGELFF
NA,NA,TRBV9,TRBJ1-2,TGTGCCAGCAGGGCAAATTCTAACTATGGCTACACCTTC,CASRANSNYGYTF
NA,NA,TRBV5-1,TRBJ1-1,TGCGCCAGCAGCCCACTGCAGAATTCAATGAACACTGAAGCTTTCTTT,CASSPLQNSMNTEAFF
NA,TRBD2,TRBV9,TRBJ2-1,TGTGCCAGCAGCCTTCCCGGGACTAGCGGTCAAAGGGAGCAGTTCTTC,CASSLPGTSGQREQFF
few,NA,TRBV19,TRBJ2-1,TGTGCCAGTAGCGGTTACACGGGCCTCCTGGACAATGAGCAGTTCTTC,CASSGYTGLLDNEQFF
few,NA,TRBV21-1,TRBJ2-7,TGTGCCAGCAGCAAAGAGTACAGGGCCAGGCAGTACTTC,CASSKEYRARQYF
few,TRBD1,TRBV28,TRBJ1-2,TGTGCCAGCAGTTTACAGGGGGAATCGGGAGGCTACACCTTC,CASSLQGESGGYTF
NA,NA,TRBV27,TRBJ1-2,TGTGCCAGCAACCCCACCTCGGACAGTTATGGCTACACCTTC,CASNPTSDSYGYTF
NA,TRBD1,TRBV6-5,TRBJ1-6,TGTGCCAGCAGCACCGGGACAGACGCCTCACCCCTCCACTTT,CASSTGTDASPLHF
NA,NA,TRBV28,TRBJ2-1,TGTGCCAGCAGTCCCCCCCGCCGCAATAATGAGCAGTTCTTC,CASSPPRRNNEQFF
NA,NA,TRBV7-6,TRBJ2-3,TGTGCCAGCGAAGGGCCAGCCGATACGCAGTATTTT,CASEGPADTQYF
NA,NA,TRBV19,TRBJ1-1,TGTGCCAGTAGTATAATTCTGTCAGACACTGAAGCTTTCTTT,CASSIILSDTEAFF
NA,TRBD2,TRBV5-1,TRBJ2-1,TGCGCCAGCAGCCTGTCAGGGGGCTTCGGACTAGCGGGAGAAGCTGAGCAGTTCTTC,CASSLSGGFGLAGEAEQFF
NA,TRBD1,TRBV5-1,TRBJ2-1,TGCGCCAGCAGCCGACTACCGGGACAGATCAATGAGCAGTTCTTC,CASSRLPGQINEQFF
NA,NA,TRBV13,TRBJ1-2,TGTGCCAGCAGCGAACCGGACAAGAACTATGGCTACACCTTC,CASSEPDKNYGYTF
NA,TRBD1,TRBV7-8,TRBJ1-1,TGTGCCAGCAGCTTAGTAGGGGGCAGGATCACTGAAGCTTTCTTT,CASSLVGGRITEAFF
NA,TRBD1,TRBV13,TRBJ1-4,TGTGCCAGCAGCTCCGGACAGGCGGGGGAAAAACTGTTTTTT,CASSSGQAGEKLFF
NA,NA,TRBV28,TRBJ2-7,TGTGCCAGCAGTTTCCCGCCCGACGAGCAGTACTTC,CASSFPPDEQYF
few,NA,TRBV7-8,TRBJ2-7,TGTGCCAGCAGCTTAGGACCGGGACTTTACGAGCAGTACTTC,CASSLGPGLYEQYF
NA,TRBD1,TRBV2,TRBJ1-2,TGTGCCAGCAGACGACAGGGGAGCTACACCTTC,CASRRQGSYTF
NA,TRBD1,TRBV4-1,TRBJ2-2,TGCGCCAGCAGCCAGACCGTGGGACAGGGTGAAGGAAACACCGGGGAGCTGTTTTTT,CASSQTVGQGEGNTGELFF
NA,NA,TRBV2,TRBJ1-1,TGTGCCAGCTTCGCGGGAACCACTGAAGCTTTCTTT,CASFAGTTEAFF
NA,NA,TRBV15,TRBJ2-3,TGTGCCACCAGCAGTAGCGGTAGCACAGATACGCAGTATTTT,CATSSSGSTDTQYF
few,NA,TRBV28,TRBJ2-5,TGTGCCAGCAGTTTATTAGGGGACCAAGAGACCCAGTACTTC,CASSLLGDQETQYF